These 17 T cell receptor beta chains were sequenced from one sample in a study of blood T cells in healthy people across ages. It was with a sample-barcoded 5' primer and a J-beta primer mix that a second PCR of roughly 6 to 11 cycles was run. One entry per CDR3 protein results from TCRdb running MiXCR on the 5' RACE reads. The table includes about 1.4 million distinct CDR3 sequences, roughly 59% detected once. What was sequenced was blood. These receptors were taken from a man aged 18 to 29 in good health.

The J gene is TRBJ1-2, the V gene TRBV11-2; D might be TRBD1 (5 bases). The CDR3 spans 15 residues. The V gene lost 0 bases and the J gene lost 4 bases, with 12 bases spanning the gap. Germline V gene lookup returns CDR1 SGHAT and CDR2 FQNNGV. The CDR3 loop is CASSLDRVGTYGYTF. The CDR3 DNA sequence: TGTGCCAGCAGCTTAGACAGGGTGGGGACCTATGGCTACACCTTC.

The CDR3 sequence is CASSMSAVGSPLHF. CDR3 coding DNA: TGTGCCAGCAGTATGTCGGCAGTCGGTTCACCCCTCCACTTT. The rearrangement joins TRBV6-6 to TRBJ1-6; D unresolved. This CDR3 is 14 amino acids long. Trimming stripped 5 bases from V and 9 bases from J, with 14 bases between. CDR1 is MNHNY, CDR2 SVGAGI, per germline (reference sequence).

The chain links TRBV20-1 to TRBJ1-2; no reliable D call. Germline CDR1 DFQATT, CDR2 SNEGSKA (reference sequence). The V and J ends lost 1 base and 8 bases respectively, with 14 bases between them. The CDR3 runs 13 residues. CDR3 sequence reads: CSARGDPYLGYTF. The DNA for the CDR3 is TGCAGTGCTAGAGGAGACCCTTACTTAGGCTACACCTTC.

In this sample, this clonotype turned up a few times. V gene TRBV5-1 combines with J gene TRBJ2-6, with D perhaps TRBD1 (5 bases). The CDR3 totals 13 residues. Germline V gene data show CDR1 as SGHRS and CDR2 as YFSETQ. Deletions cut 6 bases from V and 3 bases from J, with 7 bases between. The CDR3: CASTQGGANVLTF. DNA for the CDR3: TGCGCCAGCACCCAGGGTGGGGCCAACGTCCTGACTTTC.

This clonotype has just a few counts. This sequence joins TRBV4-1 and TRBJ2-1; TRBD1 matches at 8 bases. The CDR3 spans 13 residues. CDR1 is MGHRA, CDR2 YSYEKL, per germline. Trimming at V came to 6 bases and at J to 4 bases, leaving 2 bases not matched to a gene. CDR3 sequence reads: CASRGQGYNEQFF. The DNA for the CDR3 is TGCGCCAGCAGAGGACAGGGTTACAATGAGCAGTTCTTC.

This clonotype showed up just once. This CDR3 reads CASSSSILVSPYEQYF. CDR3 nucleotides: TGTGCCAGCAGCTCGTCCATACTAGTTTCCCCCTACGAGCAGTACTTC. This chain uses TRBV7-9 with TRBJ2-4, with D perhaps TRBD2 (5 bases). The tail of the sequence fits TRBJ2-7 better, so the J call may be wrong. From germline, CDR1 is SEHNR and CDR2 FQNEAQ (reference sequence). This CDR3 region has 16 residues.

The V gene is TRBV10-3, the J gene TRBJ2-1; TRBD1 matches 8 bases. The CDR3 covers 12 residues. V dropped 9 bases and J dropped 6; count of bases not matched to a gene: 4. Germline CDR1 is ENHRY and CDR2 is SYGVKD. The chain's CDR3 is CAIMDRANEQFF. For the CDR3, the DNA is TGTGCCATAATGGACAGGGCCAATGAGCAGTTCTTC.

The V and J genes are TRBV4-3 and TRBJ2-2; 9 bases are a match to TRBD1. CDR1 LGHNA and CDR2 YSLEER come from the germline V gene. The ends lost 5 bases at V and 1 base at J; junction bases unmatched: 5. The CDR3 extends over 16 amino acids. CDR3 in DNA: TGCGCCAGCAGCACCGGACAGGGGAGGAACACCGGGGAGCTGTTTTTT. Translating it yields CASSTGQGRNTGELFF.

The rearrangement links TRBV29-1 to TRBJ2-7, with D unresolved. This CDR3 spans 13 amino acids. Germline V lookup: CDR1 SQVTM, CDR2 ANQGSEA. V dropped 4 bases and J dropped 3 bases, with 13 bases sitting between them. CDR3 loop: CSVGSGDGYEQYF. CDR3 nucleotide sequence: TGCAGCGTTGGATCTGGCGACGGCTACGAGCAGTACTTC.

The rearrangement uses TRBV5-1 and TRBJ2-5; TRBD2 might be the D (6 bases). This CDR3 has 16 residues. The germline V and J ends were trimmed by 0 bases and 1 base, with 13 bases remaining between them. CDR1 is SGHRS and CDR2 is YFSETQ in the germline V gene. CDR3 protein: CASSLEAGSRQETQYF. CDR3 bases: TGCGCCAGCAGCTTGGAAGCCGGGAGTCGCCAAGAGACCCAGTACTTC. Combining the CDR3 with reference TRBV5-1 and TRBJ2-5 gives the whole variable domain KAGVTQTPRYLIKTRGQQVTLSCSPISGHRSVSWYQQTPGQGLQFLFEYFSETQRNKGNFPGRFSGRQFSNSRSEMNVSTLELGDSALYLCASSLEAGSRQETQYFGPGTRLLVL.

V and J are TRBV5-1 and TRBJ2-1; the match to TRBD2 covers 14 bases. The end of the DNA is better explained by TRBJ2-7, so the J call may be wrong. Germline CDR1 reads SGHRS; CDR2 reads YFSETQ. This CDR3 contains 17 residues. CDR3 protein: CASSPGTSGGAYNEQYF. CDR3 nucleotide sequence: TGCGCCAGCAGCCCGGGGACTAGCGGGGGAGCTTACAATGAGCAGTACTTC.

This clonotype occurred a few times. The rearrangement uses TRBV25-1 and TRBJ1-2; maybe TRBD1 (5 bases). The CDR3 loop spans 14 amino acids. CDR1 MGHDK and CDR2 SYGVNS come from the germline V gene. V lost 3 bases and J lost 7, with 15 bases in between. The CDR3 sequence is CASSEGEGLTGYTF. DNA of the CDR3: TGTGCCAGCAGTGAGGGGGAGGGGTTAACTGGCTACACCTTC.

The rearrangement joins TRBV15 to TRBJ2-7; perhaps TRBD1 as D (5 bases). The CDR3 extends over 14 amino acids. Germline V gene sequence: CDR1 LNHNV, CDR2 YYDKDF (reference sequence). Trimming removed 0 bases from V and 3 bases from J, with 9 bases in between. The CDR3 coding sequence is TGTGCCACCAGCAGAGATCGGACAAGCTACGAGCAGTACTTC. Translated: CATSRDRTSYEQYF.

The CDR3 loop reads CASSPRGGSTGELFF. CDR3 in DNA: TGTGCCAGCAGCCCGAGAGGGGGGTCCACCGGGGAGCTGTTTTTT. The chain is built from TRBV9 and TRBJ2-2; D is perhaps TRBD1 or TRBD2 (6 bases each). The CDR3 sequence is 15 residues long. CDR1 and CDR2 (germline): SGDLS, YYNGEE. Trimming pared 4 bases from V and 4 bases from J, leaving 14 bases between.

CDR3 sequence reads: CASSYSGLRGDIQYF. Here the CDR3 DNA reads TGTGCCAGCAGTTACTCCGGACTCAGGGGAGACATTCAGTACTTC. V and J are TRBV6-5 and TRBJ2-4, with D possibly matching TRBD1 (6 bases). V was cut by 0 bases and J by 8 bases, with 14 bases left in between. Germline V gene lookup returns CDR1 MNHEY and CDR2 SVGAGI. The CDR3 consists of 15 residues.

J is TRBJ2-2 and V is TRBV27; 8 bases fit TRBD2. Trimming removed 1 base from V and 7 bases from J; junction bases left unmatched: 8. CDR1 and CDR2 (germline): MNHEY, SMNVEV (reference sequence). This CDR3 comprises 16 residues. CDR3 nucleotides: TGTGCCAGCAGTTTATACCGGGGGGGCCTTGGCGGGGAGCTGTTTTTT. Protein product: CASSLYRGGLGGELFF.

The genes are TRBV12-3 or TRBV12-4 and TRBJ2-5, with 9 bases matching TRBD2. V gave up 6 bases and J gave up 5 bases; unmatched junction bases: 10. This CDR3 contains 15 residues. As DNA, the CDR3 is TGTGCCAGCAGCACCACCCGGACTAGCGAGGAGACCCAGTACTTC. Protein sequence: CASSTTRTSEETQYF.